The 31 T cell receptor beta chains in this list originate from one sample, sequenced in a study of shared clonotypes between healthy human individuals. Assay: immunoSEQ multiplex PCR; the TCRdb copy retains only in-frame clones and omits some. Here the sample spans about 2.4 million clones, more than 85% being singletons. The sequenced material came from naive CD4+ T cells from PBMCs. The subset is: CD45RA+ positively selected. The receptor source for this set is a young man in good health. Some clones in this sample may be carry-over from other donors' samples.

About this clone itself: This sample includes further DNA sequences coding for the same CDR3. V is TRBV2 and J is TRBJ1-1, with D possibly TRBD1 on 5 matching bases. V lost 3 bases and J lost 4, with 9 bases in between. The CDR3 is made up of 13 amino acids. From germline, CDR1 is SNHLY and CDR2 FYNNEI. The DNA for the CDR3 is TGTGCCAGCAGTGATGACAGCGGCACTGAAGCTTTCTTT. Protein sequence: CASSDDSGTEAFF.

This rearrangement joins TRBV25-1 to TRBJ2-2; the D gene is possibly TRBD2 (6 bases). V was trimmed by 7 bases and J by 2 bases, leaving 11 bases between them. Germline lookup yields CDR1 MGHDK and CDR2 SYGVNS. CDR3 length: 14 residues. In DNA, the CDR3 is TGTGCCAGCAAGGGACTGTTAAACACCGGGGAGCTGTTTTTT. It is translated as CASKGLLNTGELFF.

The rearrangement joins TRBV29-1 to TRBJ2-1; 12 nucleotides match TRBD2. Germline V lookup: CDR1 SQVTM, CDR2 ANQGSEA. The CDR3 is made up of 14 amino acids. V dropped 4 bases and J dropped 10; count of bases not matched to a gene: 8. This chain's CDR3 is CSVGWGTSGLEQFF. As DNA, the CDR3 is TGCAGCGTTGGCTGGGGGACTAGCGGGCTAGAGCAGTTCTTC.

This clone has just one count. The chain couples TRBV5-1 to TRBJ2-7; D gene uncertain. Per the germline V gene, CDR1 is SGHRS and CDR2 is YFSETQ. The V and J ends lost 1 base and 2 bases respectively, with 16 bases between them. The CDR3 sequence is 16 residues long. Here the CDR3 DNA reads TGCGCCAGCAGCTTGTTTGGAGCCCCAGGAACCTACGAGCAGTACTTC. Protein sequence: CASSLFGAPGTYEQYF.

This chain connects TRBV6-1 to TRBJ1-4, with 8 nucleotides matching TRBD1. The V gene end was trimmed by 4 bases and the J gene end by 7 bases; junction bases not matched to a gene: 5. CDR1 and CDR2 from the germline V gene are MNHNS and SASEGT. This CDR3 is built from 14 residues. The CDR3 here is CASSAGGLAEKLFF. The CDR3 DNA reads TGTGCCAGCAGTGCAGGGGGCTTGGCTGAAAAACTGTTTTTT.

The chain recombines TRBV29-1 with TRBJ2-7; D is uncertain. With 1 base removed from V and 1 base from J, the gap between germline ends came to 8 bases. The CDR3 consists of 13 residues. The V gene's germline CDR1 is SQVTM and CDR2 ANQGSEA. CDR3 DNA sequence: TGCAGCGTTGAAGTAGGGTTTTCCTACGAGCAGTACTTC. Its translation: CSVEVGFSYEQYF.

V gene TRBV28 combines with J gene TRBJ2-1; 15 bases map to TRBD2. This CDR3 contains 16 residues. Looked up from germline, CDR1 is MDHEN and CDR2 is SYDVKM. V trimming: 5 bases; J trimming: 10 bases; junction bases outside the gene matches: 9. The CDR3 nucleotides read TGTGCCAGCAGTCCCGGGACTAGCGGGAGGTTCTTCGAGCAGTTCTTC. Protein product: CASSPGTSGRFFEQFF.

The count of this clone is one. The V call is TRBV7-7, the J call TRBJ2-7; D gene ambiguous. Looked up from germline, CDR1 is SSHAT and CDR2 is FNYEAQ (reference sequence). This CDR3 region has 14 residues. Trimming stripped 1 base from V and 3 bases from J, with 10 bases between. The CDR3 nucleotides read TGTGCCAGCAGCTTAGGCGCAGGAAACTACGAGCAGTACTTC. Its translation is CASSLGAGNYEQYF.

The chain carries TRBV29-1 and TRBJ1-1, with a tentative D call TRBD1 (5 bases). CDR1 and CDR2 (germline): SQVTM, ANQGSEA. V was pared by 0 bases and J by 1 base, with 15 bases between. The CDR3 sequence is 16 residues long. This chain's CDR3 is CSVEDIRGSRNTEAFF. The CDR3 DNA is TGCAGCGTTGAAGATATACGGGGGAGCAGGAACACTGAAGCTTTCTTT.

A single count supports this clone. Other DNA sequences in this specimen translate into the identical CDR3. The chain combines TRBV18 with TRBJ1-5, with unresolved D. Germline V gene lookup returns CDR1 KGHSH and CDR2 LQKENI. Between the trimmed V and J ends, which lost 2 bases and 0 bases, there was a span of 8 bases. This CDR3 spans 15 amino acids. Here the CDR3 DNA reads TGTGCCAGCTCACCAAGGGCAGATAGCAATCAGCCCCAGCATTTT. This translates into CASSPRADSNQPQHF.

The chain recombines TRBV30 with TRBJ2-5; 10 nucleotides match TRBD1. CDR1 and CDR2 from the germline V gene are GTSNPN and SVGIG (reference sequence). The V and J ends lost 0 bases and 6 bases, in that order; junction bases with no gene match: 16. This CDR3 spans 18 amino acids. The CDR3: CAWSVGGQGVGRGKTQYF. The CDR3 DNA reads as TGTGCCTGGAGTGTAGGAGGACAGGGGGTGGGAAGGGGAAAGACCCAGTACTTC.

The chain couples TRBV7-2 to TRBJ2-6; D gene unclear. The CDR3 loop spans 14 amino acids. Trimming removed 1 base at V and 3 bases at J, with 4 bases between. The germline CDR1 and CDR2 sequences are SGHTA and FQGNSA. As DNA, the CDR3 is TGTGCCAGCAGCTTAGTAGGTGGGGCCAACGTCCTGACTTTC. Its translation: CASSLVGGANVLTF.

The chain carries TRBV15 and TRBJ2-7; D unclear. The V end was cut by 5 bases, the J end by 6 bases, with 17 bases between. The CDR3 covers 14 residues. Germline V gene lookup returns CDR1 LNHNV and CDR2 YYDKDF (reference sequence). The CDR3 here is CATSVTYTDAEQYF. In DNA, the CDR3 is TGTGCCACCAGCGTGACCTACACCGACGCCGAGCAGTACTTC.

The chain employs TRBV7-6 and TRBJ2-7, with D perhaps being TRBD1 or TRBD2 (6 bases each). There are 13 residues in the CDR3. Trimming pared 5 bases from V and 8 bases from J, leaving 16 bases between. The germline CDR1 and CDR2 sequences are SGHVS and FNYEAQ. CDR3 sequence (DNA): TGTGCCAGCAGCAGAGGGCGGCGGGACAAGCAGTACTTC. The encoded protein is CASSRGRRDKQYF.

This chain uses TRBV11-3 with TRBJ2-7; D remains unclear. Germline V CDR1 and CDR2: SGHNT, YENEEA. The CDR3 is made up of 14 amino acids. V gave up 3 bases and J gave up 1 base, with 10 bases separating them. The CDR3 DNA is TGTGCCAGCAGCTTGGGTCGAGGTTCCTACGAGCAGTACTTC. Amino acids: CASSLGRGSYEQYF.

DNA of the CDR3: TGTGCCAGCAGAACCGTCGGAGGGTACGACGAGCAGTACTTC. This sequence encodes CASRTVGGYDEQYF. The chain recombines TRBV7-2 with TRBJ2-5; tentatively, D is TRBD2 (6 bases). The J call is in doubt because the DNA end fits TRBJ2-7 better. The germline V gene encodes CDR1 SGHTA and CDR2 FQGNSA. The CDR3 is 14 residues long.

This chain links TRBV5-1 with TRBJ1-4; TRBD1 is a possible D gene (5 bases). CDR1 is SGHRS, CDR2 YFSETQ, per germline. This CDR3 region has 15 residues. The V end lost 0 bases, the J end lost 6 bases, and 12 bases lay between the germline ends. CDR3 bases: TGCGCCAGCAGCTTGGTCCCAGGGAGCTATGAAAAACTGTTTTTT. This translates into CASSLVPGSYEKLFF.

J is TRBJ1-2 and V is TRBV5-8, with D possibly being TRBD1 (5 bases). Trimming took off 4 bases at V and 3 bases at J, with 16 bases between the two ends. Germline V gene data show CDR1 as SGHTS and CDR2 as YDEGEE. The CDR3 extends over 15 amino acids. CDR3 sequence (DNA): TGTGCCAGCAGCCGGAATGGGGCAGCAGACTATGGCTACACCTTC. This sequence encodes CASSRNGAADYGYTF.

This clone showed up just once. The gene calls are TRBV2 and TRBJ2-1; D is possibly TRBD1 (6 bases). This CDR3 comprises 11 residues. Germline V CDR1 and CDR2: SNHLY, FYNNEI. V was clipped by 8 bases and J by 5 bases, with 7 bases between them. The CDR3 loop is CASYRDNEQFF. The CDR3 DNA is TGTGCCAGCTACAGGGACAATGAGCAGTTCTTC. The full variable domain, its missing parts supplied by reference TRBV2 and TRBJ2-1, is EPEVTQTPSHQVTQMGQEVILRCVPISNHLYFYWYRQILGQKVEFLVSFYNNEISEKSEIFDDQFSVERPDGSNFTLKIRSTKLEDSAMYFCASYRDNEQFFGPGTRLTVL.

The chain links TRBV15 to TRBJ2-2, with 11 bases aligning to TRBD2. Looked up from germline, CDR1 is LNHNV and CDR2 is YYDKDF (reference sequence). V shed 4 bases, J shed 5 bases, and the junction held 9 bases outside the gene matches. The CDR3 has 17 amino acids. CDR3 loop: CATSISSGRPGTGELFF. The CDR3 nucleotides are TGTGCCACCAGCATCTCTAGCGGGAGGCCGGGAACCGGGGAGCTGTTTTTT.

The V and J genes are TRBV9 and TRBJ2-1, with 9 bases that match TRBD2. This CDR3 spans 16 amino acids. Germline V gene lookup returns CDR1 SGDLS and CDR2 YYNGEE. V gave up 0 bases and J gave up 2 bases; unmatched junction bases: 3. CDR3 DNA sequence: TGTGCCAGCAGCGTAGCCCCTAGCGGGACCTACAATGAGCAGTTCTTC. This codes for CASSVAPSGTYNEQFF.

The CDR3: CASSLGTGVTYEQYF. DNA for the CDR3: TGCGCCAGCAGCTTGGGGACAGGGGTCACCTACGAGCAGTACTTC. The chain employs TRBV5-1 and TRBJ2-7; TRBD1 aligns across 9 bases. V lost 0 bases to trimming and J lost 2 bases; unmatched junction nucleotides: 3. CDR1 and CDR2 (germline): SGHRS, YFSETQ. The length of the CDR3 is 15 residues.

The chain links TRBV29-1 to TRBJ1-2; weak D call: TRBD1 (6 bases). The CDR3 loop spans 13 amino acids. V was clipped by 2 bases and J by 8 bases, with 15 bases between them. The V gene's germline CDR1 is SQVTM and CDR2 ANQGSEA. CDR3 loop: CSVERRGGLGYTF. The CDR3 coding sequence is TGCAGCGTTGAAAGGCGGGGGGGCCTCGGCTACACCTTC.

V and J are TRBV15 and TRBJ2-7; 10 nucleotides agree with TRBD1. The germline gives CDR1 LNHNV, CDR2 YYDKDF (reference sequence). This CDR3 comprises 17 residues. With V trimmed by 1 base and J by 4 bases, 10 bases remained unmatched. The CDR3 bases are TGTGCCACCAGCAGAGGCACGACAGGGGGCGAGTCATACGAGCAGTACTTC. This translates into CATSRGTTGGESYEQYF.

V and J are TRBV28 and TRBJ2-1; maybe TRBD2 (5 bases). The CDR3 is 12 residues long. CDR1 and CDR2 (germline): MDHEN, SYDVKM. Trimming stripped 5 bases from V and 13 bases from J, with 15 bases between. CDR3 DNA sequence: TGTGCCAGCAGTGAAGCGGACCTACCTCAGTTCTTC. Translating gives CASSEADLPQFF.

The V gene is TRBV28, the J gene TRBJ1-2; no firm D call. This CDR3 has 14 residues. V was shortened by 4 bases and J by 4 bases, with 13 bases between the two germline ends. The germline V gene encodes CDR1 MDHEN and CDR2 SYDVKM. The CDR3 coding sequence is TGTGCCAGCAGTTCCTCCGGAGAGGCCTATGGCTACACCTTC. Its protein product is CASSSSGEAYGYTF.

The rearrangement joins TRBV4-1 to TRBJ2-2; D is unresolved. V lost 1 base to trimming and J lost 4 bases, with 13 bases between them. The CDR3 spans 16 residues. The germline V gene encodes CDR1 MGHRA and CDR2 YSYEKL. The CDR3 DNA sequence: TGCGCCAGCAGCCAAGGTGTTAGTAGGCCCACCGGGGAGCTGTTTTTT. The encoded protein is CASSQGVSRPTGELFF.

The CDR3 nucleotides read TGTGCCTGGAGGTCACGGCGGGAGAGAGTCAATGAGCAGTTCTTC. Amino acids: CAWRSRRERVNEQFF. This sequence joins TRBV30 and TRBJ2-1, with TRBD2 identical over 7 bases. CDR1 is GTSNPN and CDR2 is SVGIG in the germline V gene (reference sequence). With 3 bases clipped from V and 6 bases from J, the junction kept 11 bases outside the gene matches. CDR3 size: 15 residues.

The rearrangement joins TRBV5-4 to TRBJ2-7; 7 bases map to TRBD1. This CDR3 has 14 residues. Germline lookup yields CDR1 SGHNT and CDR2 YYREEE (reference sequence). V gave up 2 bases and J gave up 1 base; unmatched junction bases: 3. Here the CDR3 reads CASSLQQGSYEQYF. The CDR3 nucleotides read TGTGCCAGCAGCTTACAACAGGGGTCCTACGAGCAGTACTTC.

The V and J genes are TRBV4-3 and TRBJ1-1; no clear D gene. The ends were cut back, 4 bases at V and 6 bases at J, with 15 bases in the middle. CDR3 length: 14 amino acids. Looked up from germline, CDR1 is LGHNA and CDR2 is YSLEER. The CDR3 reads CASSRTTLLSEAFF. The CDR3 DNA sequence: TGCGCCAGCAGCCGGACGACGCTGCTCTCTGAAGCTTTCTTT.

The rearrangement links TRBV7-3 to TRBJ2-3; TRBD2 is a possible D gene (6 bases). CDR1 and CDR2 (germline): SGHTA, FQGTGA. The CDR3 spans 17 residues. Trimming removed 0 bases from V and 0 bases from J, with 13 bases in between. The CDR3 spells CASSLTFSGTSTDTQYF. The CDR3 nucleotides read TGTGCCAGCAGCTTAACCTTTAGCGGAACTAGCACAGATACGCAGTATTTT.